This T cell receptor (beta chain) was sequenced for a study of T cell changes during pregnancy in multiple sclerosis (dated by TCRdb to the late 2010s). For the wider study: Changes in the T cell repertoire over the course of pregnancy were examined in this study in women with multiple sclerosis.

A remark on this clone: The target of this receptor is not known. No base quality information exists; no much larger clone differs at one position.

The library was made by the immunoSEQ multiplex PCR assay. Here the immuneACCESS table is served through TCRdb, limited to in-frame sequences with V and J called. Missing clones are a known gap in these copies; in checked studies unresolved V genes cover under half, and the rest lacks a known reason. The sample contains 60,000 or so clones, about nine tenths of them found a single time. The ten largest clones take up 2.5% of the sample. The CDR3 covers 15 residues, taking in both the cysteine and the phenylalanine. Here the CDR3 DNA is all that survives: 45 bases in frame from base 1. The germline V end is reduced by 3 bases and the J end by 9 bases; junction bases left unmatched: 6. CDR1 SGHRS and CDR2 YFSETQ were looked up in the germline V gene.

Sequenced here: peripheral blood, sampled in the first trimester of pregnancy. This sequence was found in a female donor with multiple sclerosis, enrolled in a pregnancy study. The chain uses TRBV5-1 and TRBJ2-1; 13 of the junction bases match TRBD2. The encoded CDR3 is CASSWRTSGSAEQFF. The nucleotide sequence is given as TGCGCCAGCAGCTGGAGGACTAGCGGGAGCGCTGAGCAGTTCTTC.